This T cell receptor (beta chain) was sequenced for a study of blood T cells in healthy people across ages. This clonotype has more than one count but fewer than ten. Germline-derived CDR1 and CDR2 are MGHRA and YSYEKL. The trim removed 1 base at V and 0 bases at J, leaving 8 bases unmatched. There are 18 residues in the CDR3. The authors ran a second PCR of 7 to 11 cycles using a sample-barcoded 5' primer and a J-beta primer mix. TCRdb independently ran MiXCR on the 5' RACE reads; one entry per CDR3 protein. The sample comprises about a million distinct CDR3 sequences, roughly 51% of which are singletons, and about 20% rests with the top ten.

This receptor was taken from a woman aged 60 to 75 in good health. V usage is TRBV4-1 and J usage is TRBJ2-3; 9 positions match TRBD2. The sample was blood. CDR3 DNA: TGCGCCAGCAGCCAAGTGCTAGCGGGGATACCTAGCACAGATACGCAGTATTTT. Translated, it gives CASSQVLAGIPSTDTQYF.